Included here is one T cell receptor (beta chain) sequence, with context. Authors' analysis steps: Amplification of reference gene primers was used by the study to estimate nucleated cell counts. The table came from immunoSEQ multiplex PCR; TCRdb's copy has only in-frame clones and leaves some out. The V and J calls and the clone size are those of that table, but D and trimming were determined from the DNA. The repertoire consists of over 85,000 clones, with around 90% occurring once and the leading ten covering around 5.3%. V shed 5 bases, J shed 3 bases, and the junction held 6 bases outside the gene matches. CDR1 is SGHAT and CDR2 is FQNNGV in the germline V gene. The CDR3 has 16 residues. The data were obtained in a study of blood T cell repertoires in COVID-19. Across the whole study: Spain, Italy and the United States supplied samples that represented acute and convalescent COVID-19. PBMCs, B-cell-depleted T cells, or T cells provided the cDNA or gDNA that made up the material.

The J gene is TRBJ1-3, the V gene TRBV11-2; 11 positions agree with TRBD1. This TCR was recovered from a woman of 80 years or more with acute or convalescent COVID-19. Sequencing input: peripheral blood. This chain's CDR3 is CASSRRTGGYGNTIYF. CDR3 nucleotide sequence: TGTGCCAGCAGCCGAAGGACAGGGGGCTATGGAAACACCATATATTTT.